The clone carrying this T cell receptor beta chain was seen once. This CDR3 is 15 amino acids long. V shed 8 bases and J 2 bases; nucleotides not matched to a gene: 5. Germline CDR1 reads SEHNR; CDR2 reads FQNEAQ (reference sequence). The data were obtained in a study of blood T cell repertoires in COVID-19. Study-level background: Samples came from the United States, Italy and Spain, spanning acute and convalescent COVID-19. PBMCs, B-cell-depleted T cells, or T cells were the source of the cDNA or gDNA that made up the material.

Libraries were prepared by immunoSEQ multiplex PCR; TCRdb keeps only in-frame clonotypes and omits some of them. Of 200,000 to 250,000 clones in the sample, almost 90% were seen once. The rearrangement joins TRBV7-9 to TRBJ2-7, with 14 bases fitting TRBD2. Material: peripheral blood. The clonotype originates from a man of 80 years or more with acute or convalescent COVID-19. The CDR3 DNA follows: TGTGCCAGCGGAGAGGGACTAGCGGGGGCCTACGAGCAGTACTTC. This gives the protein CASGEGLAGAYEQYF.